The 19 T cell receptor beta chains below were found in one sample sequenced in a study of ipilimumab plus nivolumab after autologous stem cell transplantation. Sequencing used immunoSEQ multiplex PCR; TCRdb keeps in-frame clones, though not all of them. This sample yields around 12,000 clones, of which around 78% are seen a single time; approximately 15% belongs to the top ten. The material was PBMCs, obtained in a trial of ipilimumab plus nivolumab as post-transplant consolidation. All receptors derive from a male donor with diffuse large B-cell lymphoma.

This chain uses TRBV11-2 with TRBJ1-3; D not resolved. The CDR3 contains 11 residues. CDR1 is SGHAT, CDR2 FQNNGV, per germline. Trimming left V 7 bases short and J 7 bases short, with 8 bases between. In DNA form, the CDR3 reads TGTGCCAGCACCCTCATTAACACCATATATTTT. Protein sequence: CASTLINTIYF.

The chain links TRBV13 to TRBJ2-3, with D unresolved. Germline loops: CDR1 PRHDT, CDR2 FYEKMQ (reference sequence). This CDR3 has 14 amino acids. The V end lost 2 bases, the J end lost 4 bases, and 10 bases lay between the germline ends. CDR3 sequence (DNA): TGTGCCAGCAGCTTACATGGGTCCGCAGATACGCAGTATTTT. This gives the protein CASSLHGSADTQYF.

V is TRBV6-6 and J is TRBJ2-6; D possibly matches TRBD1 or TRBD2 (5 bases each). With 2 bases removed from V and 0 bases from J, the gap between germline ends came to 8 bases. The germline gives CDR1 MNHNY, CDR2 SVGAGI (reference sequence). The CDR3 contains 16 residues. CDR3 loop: CASSYAGTSGANVLTF. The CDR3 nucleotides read TGTGCCAGCAGTTACGCAGGGACCTCTGGGGCCAACGTCCTGACTTTC.

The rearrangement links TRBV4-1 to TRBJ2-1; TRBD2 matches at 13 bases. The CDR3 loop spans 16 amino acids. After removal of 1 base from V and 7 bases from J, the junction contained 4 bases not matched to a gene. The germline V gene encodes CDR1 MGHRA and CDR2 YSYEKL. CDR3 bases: TGCGCCAGCAGCCAAGGGACTAGCGGGGGCTTAAATGAGCAGTTCTTC. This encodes CASSQGTSGGLNEQFF.

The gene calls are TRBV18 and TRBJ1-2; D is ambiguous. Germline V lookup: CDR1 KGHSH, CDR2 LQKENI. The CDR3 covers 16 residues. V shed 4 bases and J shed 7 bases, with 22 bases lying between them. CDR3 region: CASSLEWAGPLGGYTF. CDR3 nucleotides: TGTGCCAGCTCACTCGAATGGGCAGGCCCCCTTGGTGGCTACACCTTC.

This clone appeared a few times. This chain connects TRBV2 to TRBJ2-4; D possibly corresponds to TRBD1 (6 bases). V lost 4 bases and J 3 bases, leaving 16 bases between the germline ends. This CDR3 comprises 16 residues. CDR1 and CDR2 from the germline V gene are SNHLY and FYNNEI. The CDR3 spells CASSGRTGSGKNIQYF. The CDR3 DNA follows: TGTGCCAGCAGTGGCCGCACAGGGTCGGGCAAAAACATTCAGTACTTC.

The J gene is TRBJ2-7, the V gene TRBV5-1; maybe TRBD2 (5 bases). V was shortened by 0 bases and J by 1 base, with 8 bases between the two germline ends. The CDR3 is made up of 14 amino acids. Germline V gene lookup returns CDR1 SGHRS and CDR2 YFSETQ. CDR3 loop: CASSLGEQSYEQYF. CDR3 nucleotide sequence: TGCGCCAGCAGCTTGGGGGAGCAATCCTACGAGCAGTACTTC.

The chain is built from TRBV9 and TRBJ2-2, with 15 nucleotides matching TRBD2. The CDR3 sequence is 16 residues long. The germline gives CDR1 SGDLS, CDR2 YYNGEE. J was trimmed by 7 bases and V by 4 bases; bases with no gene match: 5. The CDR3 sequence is CASSRTSGGANGELFF. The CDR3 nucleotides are TGTGCCAGCAGCCGGACTAGCGGGGGGGCGAACGGGGAGCTGTTTTTT.

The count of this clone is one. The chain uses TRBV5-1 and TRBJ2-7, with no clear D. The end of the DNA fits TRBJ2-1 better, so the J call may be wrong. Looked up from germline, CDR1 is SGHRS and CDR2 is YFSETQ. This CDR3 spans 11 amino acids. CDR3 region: CASSIDSEQFF. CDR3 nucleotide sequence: TGCGCCAGCAGCATAGACTCTGAGCAGTTCTTC.

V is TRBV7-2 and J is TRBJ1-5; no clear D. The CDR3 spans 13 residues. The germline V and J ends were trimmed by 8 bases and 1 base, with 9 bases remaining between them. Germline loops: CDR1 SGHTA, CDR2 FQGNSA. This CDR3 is CASRGESNQPQHF. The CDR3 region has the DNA TGTGCCAGCCGGGGAGAAAGCAATCAGCCCCAGCATTTT. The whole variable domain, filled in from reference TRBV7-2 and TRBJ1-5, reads GAGVSQSPSNKVTEKGKDVELRCDPISGHTALYWYRQSLGQGLEFLIYFQGNSAPDKSGLPSDRFSAERTGGSVSTLTIQRTQQEDSAVYLCASRGESNQPQHFGDGTRLSIL.

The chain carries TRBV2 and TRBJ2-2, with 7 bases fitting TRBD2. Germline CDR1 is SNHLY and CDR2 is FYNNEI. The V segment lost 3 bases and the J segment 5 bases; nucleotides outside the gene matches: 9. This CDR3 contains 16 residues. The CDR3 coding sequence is TGTGCCAGCAGTGAGGGAGGGGCAGTCGGGACCGGGGAGCTGTTTTTT. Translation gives CASSEGGAVGTGELFF.

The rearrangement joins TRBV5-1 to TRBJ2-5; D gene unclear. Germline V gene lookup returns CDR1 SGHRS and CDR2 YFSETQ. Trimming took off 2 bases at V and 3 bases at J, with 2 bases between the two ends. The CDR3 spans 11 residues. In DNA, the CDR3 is TGCGCCAGCAGCTTTAAAGAGACCCAGTACTTC. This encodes CASSFKETQYF.

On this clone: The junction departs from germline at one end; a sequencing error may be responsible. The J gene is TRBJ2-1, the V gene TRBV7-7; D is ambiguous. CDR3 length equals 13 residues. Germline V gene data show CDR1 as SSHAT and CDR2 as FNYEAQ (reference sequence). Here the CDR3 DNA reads TGTGCTAGCAGCTTAGTACTATACAATGAGCAGTTCTTC. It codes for CASSLVLYNEQFF.

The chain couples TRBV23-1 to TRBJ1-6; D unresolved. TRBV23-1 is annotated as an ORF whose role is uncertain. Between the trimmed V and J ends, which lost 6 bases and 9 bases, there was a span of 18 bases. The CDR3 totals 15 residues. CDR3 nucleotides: TGCGCCAGCAGCCAAGATAACGGGCGTTCTTCACCCCTCCACTTT. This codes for CASSQDNGRSSPLHF.

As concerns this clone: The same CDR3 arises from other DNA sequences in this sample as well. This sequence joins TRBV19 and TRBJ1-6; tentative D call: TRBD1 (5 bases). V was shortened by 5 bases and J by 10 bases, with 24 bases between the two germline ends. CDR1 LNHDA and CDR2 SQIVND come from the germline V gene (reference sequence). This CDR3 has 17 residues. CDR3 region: CASSLPQGLGPMSPLHF. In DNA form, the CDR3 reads TGTGCCAGTAGTTTACCGCAGGGCTTGGGGCCGATGTCACCCCTCCACTTT.

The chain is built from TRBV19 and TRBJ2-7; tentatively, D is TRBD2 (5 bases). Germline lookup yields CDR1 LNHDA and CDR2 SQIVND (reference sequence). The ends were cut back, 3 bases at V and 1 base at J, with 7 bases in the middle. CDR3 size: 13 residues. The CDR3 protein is CASSISGSYEQYF. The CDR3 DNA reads TGTGCCAGTAGTATCTCGGGATCCTACGAGCAGTACTTC.

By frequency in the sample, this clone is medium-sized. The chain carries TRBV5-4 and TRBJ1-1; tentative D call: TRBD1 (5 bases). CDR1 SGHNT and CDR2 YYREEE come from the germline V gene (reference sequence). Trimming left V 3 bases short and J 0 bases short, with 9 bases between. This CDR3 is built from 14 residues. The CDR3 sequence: CASSSQAMNTEAFF. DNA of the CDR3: TGTGCCAGCAGCTCACAGGCAATGAACACTGAAGCTTTCTTT. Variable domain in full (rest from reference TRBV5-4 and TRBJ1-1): ETGVTQSPTHLIKTRGQQVTLRCSSQSGHNTVSWYQQALGQGPQFIFQYYREEENGRGNFPPRFSGLQFPNYSSELNVNALELDDSALYLCASSSQAMNTEAFFGQGTRLTVV.

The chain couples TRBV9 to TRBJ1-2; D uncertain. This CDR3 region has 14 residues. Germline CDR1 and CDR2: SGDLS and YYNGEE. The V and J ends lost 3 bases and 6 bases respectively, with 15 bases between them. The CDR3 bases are TGTGCCAGCAGCGCCAGGACCCCGACGGATGGCTACACCTTC. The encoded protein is CASSARTPTDGYTF.

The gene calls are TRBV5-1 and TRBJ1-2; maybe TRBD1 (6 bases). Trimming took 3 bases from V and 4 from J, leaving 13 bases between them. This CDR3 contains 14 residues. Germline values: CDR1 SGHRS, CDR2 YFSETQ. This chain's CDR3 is CASSSIQGSYGYTF. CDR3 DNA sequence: TGCGCCAGCAGCTCTATTCAGGGGAGCTATGGCTACACCTTC.